What follows is one T cell receptor beta chain and its context. There are a few counts of this clone. What antigen it recognizes has not been identified. No per-base quality is available; no much larger clone lies one base away. The record originates from a study of T cells in localized non-small cell lung cancer (dated by TCRdb to 2020 to 2021). For the wider study: T cell repertoires of 200 to 300 early-stage NSCLC patients were analyzed, with tumors being compared against uninvolved tumor-adjacent lungs. All 236 NSCLC patients in the cohort were treatment-naive and had localized lung tumors that were resected. NSCLC patients had a mean age of approximately 72 years, and more than 120 were male and 85 to 110 female. On the study overall, not on this receptor specifically: Because of the exploratory design, TCR variables were selected using unadjusted p-values without false-discovery rate correction. A median of around 57 of the top 100 tumor clones turned up in the paired uninvolved adjacent lung, and approximately 30 of those clones also ranked among the top 100 of that same adjacent lung. Because multi-region sequencing of the tumors was not done, intratumor heterogeneity could not be ruled out. Higher T cell density in blood was associated with longer overall survival, whereas higher clonality in adjacent lung was associated with shorter survival. Uninvolved tumor-adjacent lung showed the highest T cell clonality, higher than tumor, which suggests more focused antigenic responses in the adjacent lung.

At diagnosis, peripheral blood, uninvolved tumor-adjacent lung and tumor were collected and stored as a combination of fresh-frozen and FFPE material. For TCR repertoire profiling, the blood samples were analyzed as peripheral blood mononuclear cells. As encoded in the germline V gene (reference sequence), CDR1 is MNHEY while CDR2 is SMNVEV. The CDR3, from cysteine to phenylalanine, totals 14 residues. Here the CDR3 DNA is all that survives: 42 bases in frame from base 1. At the junction V is shortened by 6 bases and J by 4 bases, with 16 bases in between. The immunoSEQ Assay was used to sequence TCR beta CDR3 regions from DNA. As for the original processing: T cell density was computed as TCR beta template counts normalized to usable DNA estimated by amplifying housekeeping genes. Richness was estimated with the preseqR package, extrapolating to 400,000 templates for PBMC samples and 120,000 templates for tissue samples. Clonality was defined as one minus Pielou's evenness. Differential abundance testing on productive amino-acid clonotypes, with a minimum total count of 5 and an alpha of 0.1, was used to identify tissue-enriched TCRs. The Jaccard Index and the Morisita Overlap Index were used to measure repertoire overlap between compartments. GLIPH clustered TCR beta CDR3s with public tetramer-defined viral CDR3s; viral motifs required at least three viral sequences plus V-gene enrichment. TCRdb's version of the immuneACCESS table is confined to in-frame rearrangements and falls short of the full clone set. An unresolved V gene accounts for under half of the shortfall where checked; the remainder is of unknown origin. That table is the source of V, J and clone size, and D and trimming were worked out from the DNA. The sample records tens of thousands of clones, roughly 87% of which are singletons. Of the sample, 25% to 30% is held by the ten largest clones.

The sequence derives from a male donor at least 60 years old with stage I squamous cell lung carcinoma. In this chain, TRBV27 is recombined with TRBJ2-7; TRBD2 is perhaps the D gene, given 6 matching bases. Sequenced material: peripheral blood, taken before any cancer treatment. The base sequence is TGTGCCAGCAGCCACCGGGACTTCGGATACGAGCAGTACTTC. The translation is CASSHRDFGYEQYF.